This is a list of T cell receptor beta chains from one sample in a study of technical replicates of blood from several donors. TCRdb keeps only in-frame clones here, not all; method: immunoSEQ multiplex PCR. Among around 80,000 clones listed, roughly 98% were seen once. The source material was T cells isolated from PBMCs. These receptors originate from a human donor in good health. Both conserved end residues are part of each CDR3. D genes are given only for firm matches. Clone size is stated in some rows and not others, as once, few, many or a class when expanded.

v_call	d_call	clone_size	j_call	cdr3_aa	cdr3_nt
TRBV4-1	TRBD1	.	TRBJ1-3	CASSKGDSPGNTIYF	TGCGCCAGCAGCAAAGGGGACAGTCCAGGAAACACCATATATTTT
TRBV6-1	.	.	TRBJ2-3	CASSERPLASTDTQYF	TGTGCCAGCAGTGAACGCCCACTAGCTAGCACAGATACGCAGTATTTT
TRBV15	TRBD2	.	TRBJ2-1	CATSRDRGRVDEQFF	TGTGCCACCAGCAGGGATCGAGGGAGGGTCGATGAGCAGTTCTTC
TRBV18	.	.	TRBJ1-2	CASSPFDGVSGYTF	TGTGCCAGCTCACCATTTGACGGAGTGTCTGGCTACACCTTC
TRBV7-2	.	.	TRBJ2-1	CASSQGSSEQFF	TGTGCCAGCAGCCAGGGGTCAAGTGAGCAGTTCTTC
TRBV30	.	.	TRBJ2-2	CAWSVLHTGELFF	TGTGCCTGGAGTGTACTCCACACCGGGGAGCTGTTTTTT
TRBV15	.	.	TRBJ1-1	CATSRVRQSLGDTEAFF	TGTGCCACCAGCAGAGTGAGGCAGAGTCTTGGTGACACTGAAGCTTTCTTT
TRBV2	TRBD2	.	TRBJ2-3	CASSGLAGGTDTQYF	TGTGCCAGCAGTGGCCTAGCGGGAGGCACAGATACGCAGTATTTT
TRBV4-1	TRBD1	.	TRBJ1-1	CASSQARGPEAFF	TGCGCCAGCAGCCAGGCGAGGGGGCCTGAAGCTTTCTTT
TRBV27	TRBD1	.	TRBJ2-7	CASSTRTGGNFEQYF	TGTGCCAGCAGTACCAGGACAGGGGGCAACTTCGAGCAGTACTTC
TRBV19	.	.	TRBJ1-3	CASSITGPGNTIYF	TGTGCCAGTAGTATAACAGGTCCGGGAAACACCATATATTTT
TRBV5-5	.	.	TRBJ1-2	CASSLLSGIGGYTF	TGTGCCAGCAGCTTGCTCTCAGGGATCGGAGGCTACACCTTC
TRBV5-4	.	.	TRBJ2-1	CASSLVDRGSYNEQFF	TGTGCCAGCAGCTTGGTCGACCGGGGCTCCTACAATGAGCAGTTCTTC
TRBV6-5	TRBD2	once	TRBJ2-1	CASSYGGGGLGEQFF	TGTGCCAGCAGTTACGGCGGGGGGGGATTAGGTGAGCAGTTCTTC
TRBV4-1	TRBD2	.	TRBJ2-7	CASSQGTSGTLEQYF	TGCGCCAGCAGCCAAGGGACTAGCGGGACCCTCGAGCAGTACTTC
TRBV19	.	.	TRBJ2-1	CASSSLGRPKNNEQFF	TGTGCCAGTAGTTCCCTAGGTCGGCCCAAGAACAATGAGCAGTTCTTC
TRBV5-1	.	.	TRBJ2-2	CASSLGETGELFF	TGCGCCAGCAGCTTGGGCGAAACCGGGGAGCTGTTTTTT
TRBV11-2	.	.	TRBJ2-5	CASRGARQETQYF	TGTGCCAGCAGAGGGGCACGACAAGAGACCCAGTACTTC
TRBV19	TRBD1	.	TRBJ2-1	CASSIGGGREQFF	TGTGCCAGTAGTATAGGAGGGGGCCGCGAGCAGTTCTTC
TRBV11-2	.	few	TRBJ2-2	CASSLDLSILHGELFF	TGTGCCAGCAGCTTAGATCTTAGCATCCTACACGGGGAGCTGTTTTTT
TRBV27	TRBD1	.	TRBJ1-5	CASSLQGGRGSNQPQHF	TGTGCCAGCAGTTTACAAGGGGGCAGGGGTAGCAATCAGCCCCAGCATTTT
TRBV6-1	.	.	TRBJ1-1	CASSEAVGEGGTEAFF	TGTGCCAGCAGTGAAGCGGTCGGAGAGGGTGGCACTGAAGCTTTCTTT
TRBV11-3	.	.	TRBJ1-4	CASSFRTATNEKLFF	TGTGCCAGCAGCTTTAGGACAGCAACTAATGAAAAACTGTTTTTT
TRBV27	TRBD1	.	TRBJ1-1	CASSVTGGTEAFF	TGTGCCAGCAGTGTGACAGGGGGGACTGAAGCTTTCTTT
TRBV4-2	.	.	TRBJ2-6	CASSPGYSGANVLTF	TGTGCCAGCAGCCCAGGCTACTCTGGGGCCAACGTCCTGACTTTC
TRBV5-1	TRBD1	.	TRBJ2-2	CASSPTDRGLTGELFF	TGCGCCAGCAGCCCTACCGACAGGGGGCTTACCGGGGAGCTGTTTTTT
TRBV13	.	.	TRBJ2-7	CASSPGGYEQYF	TGTGCCAGCAGCCCAGGAGGGTACGAGCAGTACTTC